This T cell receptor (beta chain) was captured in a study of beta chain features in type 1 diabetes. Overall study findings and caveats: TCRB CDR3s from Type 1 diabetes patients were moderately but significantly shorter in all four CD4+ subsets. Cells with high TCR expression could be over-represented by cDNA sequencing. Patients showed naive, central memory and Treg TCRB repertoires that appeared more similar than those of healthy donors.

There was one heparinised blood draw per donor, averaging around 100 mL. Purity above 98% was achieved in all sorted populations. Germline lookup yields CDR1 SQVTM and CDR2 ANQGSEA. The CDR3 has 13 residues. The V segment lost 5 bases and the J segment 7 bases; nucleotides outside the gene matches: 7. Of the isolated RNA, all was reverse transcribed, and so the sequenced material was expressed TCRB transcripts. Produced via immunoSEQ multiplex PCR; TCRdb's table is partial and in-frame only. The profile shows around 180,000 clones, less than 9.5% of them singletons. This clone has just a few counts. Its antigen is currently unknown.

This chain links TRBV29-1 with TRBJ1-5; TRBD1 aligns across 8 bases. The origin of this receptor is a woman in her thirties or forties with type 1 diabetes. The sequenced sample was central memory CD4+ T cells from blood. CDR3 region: CSVIDRGGQPQHF. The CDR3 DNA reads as TGCAGCGTTATTGACAGGGGAGGACAGCCCCAGCATTTT.